Listed below are T cell receptor beta chains from one sample, sequenced in a study of blood T cell repertoires in COVID-19. Sequencing was performed with immunoSEQ multiplex PCR; in TCRdb, only in-frame clones are kept and a portion is missing. The sample holds some 170,000 clones, around 90% seen once. The sequenced material came from peripheral blood. The receptors originated from a woman aged 45-65 years with acute or convalescent COVID-19. The CDR3 runs from the conserved cysteine through the conserved F or W. Each record gives: J gene, clone size, V gene, D gene, CDR3 DNA, CDR3 protein. D genes are given only for firm matches. Clone sizes are given selectively: once, few, many, or a class where the clone is expanded.

J: TRBJ2-1
size: NA
V: TRBV29-1
D: NA
DNA: TGCAGCGTTAACCCCCGGCGGAGTTCCTTGGATGAGCAGTTCTTC
CDR3: CSVNPRRSSLDEQFF

J: TRBJ1-2
size: NA
V: TRBV24-1
D: TRBD1
DNA: TGTGCCACCAGAAGCTCCGGGGGACAGGGGGTTTCTTGGTATGGCTACACCTTC
CDR3: CATRSSGGQGVSWYGYTF

J: TRBJ2-3
size: NA
V: TRBV27
D: TRBD2
DNA: TGTGCCAGCCGGCTAGCGGGATCGGGGGATACGCAGTATTTT
CDR3: CASRLAGSGDTQYF

J: TRBJ2-5
size: few
V: TRBV16
D: NA
DNA: TGTGCCAGCAGCCGCCACAGGGAAGAGACCCAGTACTTC
CDR3: CASSRHREETQYF

J: TRBJ1-6
size: NA
V: TRBV7-3
D: NA
DNA: TGTGCCAGCAACCCGTCAGGGAAAGCGACGATTAATTCACCCCTCCACTTT
CDR3: CASNPSGKATINSPLHF

J: TRBJ2-3
size: NA
V: TRBV11-3
D: NA
DNA: TGTGCCAGCAGCTTTGACTATGGGACTAGCACAGATACGCAGTATTTT
CDR3: CASSFDYGTSTDTQYF

J: TRBJ2-2
size: NA
V: TRBV6-2/TRBV6-3
D: NA
DNA: TGTGCCAGCAGTTACTTGGGGGGTACGAACACCGGGGAGCTGTTTTTT
CDR3: CASSYLGGTNTGELFF

J: TRBJ1-4
size: few
V: TRBV3-1/TRBV3-2
D: TRBD1
DNA: TGTGCCAGCAGCCAGACAGGGGGCTTCCGAAAACTGTTTTTT
CDR3: CASSQTGGFRKLFF

J: TRBJ1-2
size: NA
V: TRBV30
D: TRBD1
DNA: TGTGCCTGGAGTCAACAGGGGGTTTATGGCTACACCTTC
CDR3: CAWSQQGVYGYTF

J: TRBJ1-5
size: few
V: TRBV5-4
D: NA
DNA: TGTGCCCGAGAACGGGATCGCAATCAGCCCCAGCATTTT
CDR3: CARERDRNQPQHF

J: TRBJ1-4
size: NA
V: TRBV28
D: TRBD1
DNA: TGTGCCAGCAGAGGACAGGGGAGGGGAACTAATGAAAAACTGTTTTTT
CDR3: CASRGQGRGTNEKLFF

J: TRBJ1-2
size: NA
V: TRBV7-9
D: NA
DNA: TGTGCCAGCAGCTTAAGAGGAATTGAGATGGGCTACACCTTC
CDR3: CASSLRGIEMGYTF

J: TRBJ1-4
size: NA
V: TRBV5-1
D: TRBD1
DNA: TGCGCCAGCAGCAGGGGGCTTGGTGAAAAACTGTTTTTT
CDR3: CASSRGLGEKLFF

J: TRBJ1-1
size: few
V: TRBV6-1
D: NA
DNA: TGTGCCAGCAGTGAGGGGGCAGACACTGAAGCTTTCTTT
CDR3: CASSEGADTEAFF

J: TRBJ2-7
size: NA
V: TRBV7-2
D: TRBD2
DNA: TGTGCCAGCAGCTTACTAGCGGGAGGGGACGAGCAGTACTTC
CDR3: CASSLLAGGDEQYF

J: TRBJ1-1
size: NA
V: TRBV7-2
D: TRBD1
DNA: TGTGCCTCATCGACAGGGATGAACACTGAAGCTTTCTTT
CDR3: CASSTGMNTEAFF

J: TRBJ2-1
size: NA
V: TRBV7-9
D: NA
DNA: TGTGCCAGCAACCCGGGGAGCTCCTACAATGAGCAGTTCTTC
CDR3: CASNPGSSYNEQFF

J: TRBJ2-7
size: NA
V: TRBV9
D: NA
DNA: TGTGCCAGCAGCGTAGGAGCGGCGACCTACGAGCAGTACTTC
CDR3: CASSVGAATYEQYF

J: TRBJ2-2
size: NA
V: TRBV30
D: TRBD1
DNA: TGTGCCTGGAACACAGGGACAGCGGTCGCCGGGGAGCTGTTTTTT
CDR3: CAWNTGTAVAGELFF

J: TRBJ2-5
size: NA
V: TRBV19
D: NA
DNA: TGTGCCAGTAGTATCGGCGGGGAAGGACGAGAGACCCAGTACTTC
CDR3: CASSIGGEGRETQYF

J: TRBJ2-5
size: NA
V: TRBV6-5
D: NA
DNA: TGTGCCAGCAGTTACGGTAGTCAGGGAACCCAGTACTTC
CDR3: CASSYGSQGTQYF

J: TRBJ1-3
size: once
V: TRBV13
D: NA
DNA: TGTGCCAGCAAGGGGGTTCGAACATTGGGGACATCTGGAAACACCATATATTTT
CDR3: CASKGVRTLGTSGNTIYF

J: TRBJ1-2
size: NA
V: TRBV18
D: TRBD1
DNA: TGTGCCAGCAAACAGACAGGGGGCGTCGATGGCTACACCTTC
CDR3: CASKQTGGVDGYTF

J: TRBJ1-1
size: NA
V: TRBV5-4
D: NA
DNA: TGTGCCAGCAGCTTTGGGGGGACTGAAGCTTTCTTT
CDR3: CASSFGGTEAFF

J: TRBJ1-2
size: NA
V: TRBV5-1
D: NA
DNA: TGCGCCAGCAACGAGGGATTGGATGGCTACACCTTC
CDR3: CASNEGLDGYTF

J: TRBJ2-3
size: NA
V: TRBV6-6
D: TRBD2
DNA: TGTGCCAGCAGTTTTCTAGCGGGAGGGCGGACAGATACGCAGTATTTT
CDR3: CASSFLAGGRTDTQYF

J: TRBJ1-3
size: NA
V: TRBV11-3
D: TRBD1
DNA: TGTGCCAGCAGCCCCCAGACAGGGTCGGGGAACACCATATATTTT
CDR3: CASSPQTGSGNTIYF

J: TRBJ1-5
size: NA
V: TRBV6-2/TRBV6-3
D: NA
DNA: TGTGCCAGCAGTTATAGAGTATCCCATGGGCCCCAGCATTTT
CDR3: CASSYRVSHGPQHF